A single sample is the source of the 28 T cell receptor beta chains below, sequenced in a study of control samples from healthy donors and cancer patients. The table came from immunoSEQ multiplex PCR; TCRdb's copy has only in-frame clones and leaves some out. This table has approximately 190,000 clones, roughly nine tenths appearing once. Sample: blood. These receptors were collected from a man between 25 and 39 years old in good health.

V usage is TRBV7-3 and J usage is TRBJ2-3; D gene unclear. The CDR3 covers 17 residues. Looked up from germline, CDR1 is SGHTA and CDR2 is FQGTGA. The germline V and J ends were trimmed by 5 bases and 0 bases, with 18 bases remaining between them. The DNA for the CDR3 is TGTGCCAGCAGCCCCCATCCGGCCCAGGCTAGCACAGATACGCAGTATTTT. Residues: CASSPHPAQASTDTQYF.

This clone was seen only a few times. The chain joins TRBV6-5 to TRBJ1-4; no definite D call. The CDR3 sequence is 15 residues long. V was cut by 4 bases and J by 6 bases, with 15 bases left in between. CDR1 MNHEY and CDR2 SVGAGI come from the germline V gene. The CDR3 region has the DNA TGTGCCAGCAGTTCAAGGTCGGCCGGCGATGAAAAACTGTTTTTT. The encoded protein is CASSSRSAGDEKLFF.

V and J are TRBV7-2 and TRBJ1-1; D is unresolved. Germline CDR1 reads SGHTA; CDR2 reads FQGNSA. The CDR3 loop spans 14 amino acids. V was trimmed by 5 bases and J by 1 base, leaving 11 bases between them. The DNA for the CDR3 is TGTGCCAGCAGCGATCGTATTTCGAACACTGAAGCTTTCTTT. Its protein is CASSDRISNTEAFF.

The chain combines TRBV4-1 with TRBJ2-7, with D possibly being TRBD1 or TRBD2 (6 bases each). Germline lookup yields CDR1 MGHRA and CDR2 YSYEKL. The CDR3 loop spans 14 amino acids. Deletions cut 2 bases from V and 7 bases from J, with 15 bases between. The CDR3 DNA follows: TGCGCCAGCAGCCAACCACAGGGTCTAGCGGAGCAGTACTTC. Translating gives CASSQPQGLAEQYF.

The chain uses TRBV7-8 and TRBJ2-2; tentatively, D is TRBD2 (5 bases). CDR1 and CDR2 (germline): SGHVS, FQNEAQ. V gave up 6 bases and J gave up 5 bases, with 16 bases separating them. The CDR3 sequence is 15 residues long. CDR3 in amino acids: CASRLRASGTGELFF. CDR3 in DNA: TGTGCCAGCAGGTTGAGGGCTAGTGGGACCGGGGAGCTGTTTTTT.

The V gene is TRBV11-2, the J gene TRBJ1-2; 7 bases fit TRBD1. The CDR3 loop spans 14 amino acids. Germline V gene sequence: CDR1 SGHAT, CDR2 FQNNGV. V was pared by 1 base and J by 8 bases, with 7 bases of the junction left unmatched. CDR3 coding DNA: TGTGCCAGCAGCTTAGGGAGACAGGGTTTGGGCTACACCTTC. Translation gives CASSLGRQGLGYTF.

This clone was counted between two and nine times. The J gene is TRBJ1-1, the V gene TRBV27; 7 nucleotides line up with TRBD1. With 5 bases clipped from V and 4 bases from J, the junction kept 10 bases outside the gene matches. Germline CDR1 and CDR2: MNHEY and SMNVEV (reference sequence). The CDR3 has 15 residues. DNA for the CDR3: TGTGCCAGCAGTGCCCTACAGGGGTGGGGCACTGAAGCTTTCTTT. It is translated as CASSALQGWGTEAFF.

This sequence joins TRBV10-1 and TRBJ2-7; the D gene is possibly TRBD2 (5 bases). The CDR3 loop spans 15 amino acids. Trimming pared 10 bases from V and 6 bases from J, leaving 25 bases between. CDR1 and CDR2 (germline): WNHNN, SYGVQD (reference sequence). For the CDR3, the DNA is TGCGCCACCTCCGATGTTAACAGCGGAATAGGCGAGCAGTACTTC. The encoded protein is CATSDVNSGIGEQYF.

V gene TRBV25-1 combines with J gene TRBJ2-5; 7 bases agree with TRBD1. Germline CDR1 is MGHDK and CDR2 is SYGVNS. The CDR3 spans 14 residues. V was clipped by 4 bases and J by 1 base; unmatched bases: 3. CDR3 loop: CASSVRDSQETQYF. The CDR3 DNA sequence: TGTGCCAGCAGTGTCCGGGACAGCCAAGAGACCCAGTACTTC.

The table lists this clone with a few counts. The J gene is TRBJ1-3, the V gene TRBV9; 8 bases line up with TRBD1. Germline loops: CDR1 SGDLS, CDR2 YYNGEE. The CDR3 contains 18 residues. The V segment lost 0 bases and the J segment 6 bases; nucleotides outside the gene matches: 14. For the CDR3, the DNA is TGTGCCAGCAGCGTAGCTTCAGGACAGGGTTGGGAAGAAAACACCATATATTTT. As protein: CASSVASGQGWEENTIYF.

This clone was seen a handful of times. CDR3 nucleotide sequence: TGTGCCAGCAGCTCCCCGGCGGGTTCCCGACTAAGCCAAGAGACCCAGTACTTC. Translated, it gives CASSSPAGSRLSQETQYF. The chain has TRBV21-1 and TRBJ2-5; the table's D call of TRBD2 was not tested on the DNA. TRBV21-1 is labeled a pseudogene. The CDR3 runs 18 residues.

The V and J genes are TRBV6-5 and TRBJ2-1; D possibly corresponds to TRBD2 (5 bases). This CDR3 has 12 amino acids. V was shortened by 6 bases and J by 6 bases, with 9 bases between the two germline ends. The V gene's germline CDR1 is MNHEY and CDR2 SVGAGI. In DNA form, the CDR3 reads TGTGCCAGCAGGAATGAGGGCAATGAGCAGTTCTTC. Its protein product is CASRNEGNEQFF.

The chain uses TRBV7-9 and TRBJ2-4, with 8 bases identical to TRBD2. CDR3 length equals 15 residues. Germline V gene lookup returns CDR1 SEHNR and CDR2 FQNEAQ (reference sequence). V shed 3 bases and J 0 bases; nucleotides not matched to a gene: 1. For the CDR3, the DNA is TGTGCCAGCAGCTTGGGACTAGTAGCCAAAAACATTCAGTACTTC. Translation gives CASSLGLVAKNIQYF.

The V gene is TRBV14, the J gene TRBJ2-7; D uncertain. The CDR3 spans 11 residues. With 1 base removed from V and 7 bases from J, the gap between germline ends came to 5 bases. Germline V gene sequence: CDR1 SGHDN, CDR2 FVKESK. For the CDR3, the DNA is TGTGCCAGCAGCCAAGGTGGAGAGCAGTACTTC. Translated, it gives CASSQGGEQYF.

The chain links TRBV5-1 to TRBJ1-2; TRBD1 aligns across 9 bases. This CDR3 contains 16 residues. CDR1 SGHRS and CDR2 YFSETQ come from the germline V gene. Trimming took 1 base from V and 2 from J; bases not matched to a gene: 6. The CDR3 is CASSLSAGTGNYGYTF. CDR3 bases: TGCGCCAGCAGCTTGTCTGCCGGGACAGGGAACTATGGCTACACCTTC.

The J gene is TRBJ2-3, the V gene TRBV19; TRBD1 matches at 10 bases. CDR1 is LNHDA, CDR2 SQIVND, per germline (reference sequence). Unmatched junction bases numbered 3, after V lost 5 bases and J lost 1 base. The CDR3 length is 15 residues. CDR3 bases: TGTGCCAGTAGTCCGACAGGGGGCCGCACAGATACGCAGTATTTT. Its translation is CASSPTGGRTDTQYF.

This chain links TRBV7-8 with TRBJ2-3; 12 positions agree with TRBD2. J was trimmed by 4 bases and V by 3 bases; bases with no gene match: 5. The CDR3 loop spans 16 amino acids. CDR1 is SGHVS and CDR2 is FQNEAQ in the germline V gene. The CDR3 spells CASSFLAGGPSDTQYF. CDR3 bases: TGTGCCAGCAGCTTTCTAGCGGGGGGGCCATCAGATACGCAGTATTTT.

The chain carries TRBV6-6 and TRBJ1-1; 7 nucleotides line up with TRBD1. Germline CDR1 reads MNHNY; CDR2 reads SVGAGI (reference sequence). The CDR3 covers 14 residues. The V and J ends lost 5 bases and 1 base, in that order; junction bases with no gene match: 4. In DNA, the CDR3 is TGTGCCAGCAGTCGACAGGGAGAGAACACTGAAGCTTTCTTT. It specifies CASSRQGENTEAFF.

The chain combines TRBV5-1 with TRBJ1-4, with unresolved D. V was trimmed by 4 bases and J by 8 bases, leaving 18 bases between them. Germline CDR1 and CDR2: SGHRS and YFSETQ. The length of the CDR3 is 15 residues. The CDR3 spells CASSRSGDSTEKLFF. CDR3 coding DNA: TGCGCCAGCAGCCGGAGTGGCGACTCAACCGAAAAACTGTTTTTT.

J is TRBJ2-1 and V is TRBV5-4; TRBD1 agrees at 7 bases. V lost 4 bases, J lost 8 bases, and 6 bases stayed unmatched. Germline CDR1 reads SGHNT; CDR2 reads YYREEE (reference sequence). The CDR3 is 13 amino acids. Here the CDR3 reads CASSNDRDDEQFF. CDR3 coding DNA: TGTGCCAGCAGCAACGACAGGGATGATGAGCAGTTCTTC.

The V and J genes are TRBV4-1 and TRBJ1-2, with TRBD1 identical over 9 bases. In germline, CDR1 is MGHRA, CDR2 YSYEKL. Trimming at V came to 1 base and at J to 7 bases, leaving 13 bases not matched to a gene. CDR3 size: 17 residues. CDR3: CASSQVDEPGQGAGYTF. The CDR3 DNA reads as TGCGCCAGCAGCCAAGTTGATGAACCGGGACAGGGTGCTGGCTACACCTTC.

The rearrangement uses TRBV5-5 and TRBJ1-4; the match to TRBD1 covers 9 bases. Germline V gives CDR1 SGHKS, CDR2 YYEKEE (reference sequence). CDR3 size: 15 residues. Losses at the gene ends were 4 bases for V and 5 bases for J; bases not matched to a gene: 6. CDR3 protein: CASSRETGGNEKLFF. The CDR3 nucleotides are TGTGCCAGCAGCCGGGAGACAGGGGGAAATGAAAAACTGTTTTTT.

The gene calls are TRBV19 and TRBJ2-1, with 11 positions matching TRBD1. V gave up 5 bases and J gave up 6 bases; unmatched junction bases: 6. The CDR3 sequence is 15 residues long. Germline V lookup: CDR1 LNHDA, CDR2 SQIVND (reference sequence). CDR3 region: CASSYADRGPNEQFF. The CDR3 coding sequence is TGTGCCAGTAGTTACGCGGACAGGGGGCCCAATGAGCAGTTCTTC.

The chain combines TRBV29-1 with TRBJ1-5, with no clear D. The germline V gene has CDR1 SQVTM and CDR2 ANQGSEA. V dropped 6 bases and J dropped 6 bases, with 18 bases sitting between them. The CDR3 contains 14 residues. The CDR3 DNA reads TGCAGCGTCTCCCCTCAAGAAGCGGGTCAGCCCCAGCATTTT. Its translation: CSVSPQEAGQPQHF.

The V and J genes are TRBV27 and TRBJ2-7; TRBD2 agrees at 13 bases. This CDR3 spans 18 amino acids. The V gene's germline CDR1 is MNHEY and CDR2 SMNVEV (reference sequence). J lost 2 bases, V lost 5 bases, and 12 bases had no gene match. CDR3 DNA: TGTGCCAGCAGTCTCCGACTAGCGGGGGGCCAATTCGCCTACGAGCAGTACTTC. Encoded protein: CASSLRLAGGQFAYEQYF.

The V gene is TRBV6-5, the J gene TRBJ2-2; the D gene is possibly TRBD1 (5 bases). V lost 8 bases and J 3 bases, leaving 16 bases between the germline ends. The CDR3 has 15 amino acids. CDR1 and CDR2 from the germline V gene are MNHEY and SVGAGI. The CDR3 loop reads CASGRQGSDTGELFF. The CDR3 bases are TGTGCCAGCGGACGGCAGGGATCTGACACCGGGGAGCTGTTTTTT.

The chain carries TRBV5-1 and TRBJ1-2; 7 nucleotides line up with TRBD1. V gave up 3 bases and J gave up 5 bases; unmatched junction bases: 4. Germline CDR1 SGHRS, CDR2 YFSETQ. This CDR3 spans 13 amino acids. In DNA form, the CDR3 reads TGCGCCAGCAGCTCGGGACAGCCATATGGCTACACCTTC. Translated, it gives CASSSGQPYGYTF.

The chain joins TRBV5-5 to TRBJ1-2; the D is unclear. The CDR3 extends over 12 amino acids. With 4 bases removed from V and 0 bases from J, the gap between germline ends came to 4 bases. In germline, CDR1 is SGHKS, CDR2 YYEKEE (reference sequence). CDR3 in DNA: TGTGCCAGCAGCCCAACTAACTATGGCTACACCTTC. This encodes CASSPTNYGYTF.